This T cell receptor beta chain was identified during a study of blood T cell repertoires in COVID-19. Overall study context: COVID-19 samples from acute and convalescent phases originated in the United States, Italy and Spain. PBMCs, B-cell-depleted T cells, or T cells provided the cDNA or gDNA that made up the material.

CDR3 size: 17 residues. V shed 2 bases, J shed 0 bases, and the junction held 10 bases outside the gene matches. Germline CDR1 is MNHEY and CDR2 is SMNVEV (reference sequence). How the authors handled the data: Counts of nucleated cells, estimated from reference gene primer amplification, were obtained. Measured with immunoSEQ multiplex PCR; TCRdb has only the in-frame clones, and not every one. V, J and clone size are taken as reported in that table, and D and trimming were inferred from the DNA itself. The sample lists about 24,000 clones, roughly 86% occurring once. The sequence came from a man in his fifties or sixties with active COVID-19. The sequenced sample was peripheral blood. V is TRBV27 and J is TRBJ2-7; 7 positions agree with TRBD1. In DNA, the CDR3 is TGTGCCAGCAGTTTAAAGGGACAGATAGGGGCCTCCTACGAGCAGTACTTC. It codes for CASSLKGQIGASYEQYF.